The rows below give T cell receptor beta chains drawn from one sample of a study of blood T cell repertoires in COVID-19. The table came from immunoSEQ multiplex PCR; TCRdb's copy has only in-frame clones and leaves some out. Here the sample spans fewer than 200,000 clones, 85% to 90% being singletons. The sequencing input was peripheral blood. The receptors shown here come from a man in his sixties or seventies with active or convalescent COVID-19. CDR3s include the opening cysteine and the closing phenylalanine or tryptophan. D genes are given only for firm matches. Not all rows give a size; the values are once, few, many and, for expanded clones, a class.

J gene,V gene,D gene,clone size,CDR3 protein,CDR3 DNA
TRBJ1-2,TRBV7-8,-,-,CASSPTRTDYGYTF,TGTGCCAGCAGCCCAACTAGGACTGACTATGGCTACACCTTC
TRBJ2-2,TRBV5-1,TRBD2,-,CASSLRGGNTGELFF,TGCGCCAGCAGCTTGCGCGGGGGTAACACCGGGGAGCTGTTTTTT
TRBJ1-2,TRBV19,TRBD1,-,CASSTSGQVNYGYTF,TGTGCCAGTAGTACCTCGGGACAGGTAAACTATGGCTACACCTTC
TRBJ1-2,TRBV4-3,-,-,CASSQERSLGDGYTF,TGCGCCAGCAGCCAAGAAAGGTCCTTGGGCGATGGCTACACCTTC
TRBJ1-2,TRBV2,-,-,CASRRNGPNYGYTF,TGTGCCAGCAGGAGGAACGGCCCTAACTATGGCTACACCTTC
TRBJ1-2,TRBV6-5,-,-,CASSGGGNYGYTF,TGTGCCAGCAGCGGGGGGGGTAACTATGGCTACACCTTC
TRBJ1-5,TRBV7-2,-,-,CASSLVLQPQHF,TGTGCCAGCAGCTTAGTTCTTCAGCCCCAGCATTTT
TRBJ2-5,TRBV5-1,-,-,CASSRGGGERETQYF,TGCGCCAGCAGCCGGGGAGGAGGGGAGCGGGAGACCCAGTACTTC
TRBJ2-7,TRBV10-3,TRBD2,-,CAISEGASGTSYEQYF,TGTGCCATCAGTGAAGGCGCTAGCGGAACGTCCTACGAGCAGTACTTC
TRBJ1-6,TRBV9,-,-,CASSPRPGNSPLHF,TGTGCCAGCAGCCCCCGACCAGGGAATTCACCCCTCCACTTT
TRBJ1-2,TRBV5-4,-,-,CASSLDRELWGYTF,TGTGCCAGCAGCTTGGACAGGGAGCTATGGGGCTACACCTTC
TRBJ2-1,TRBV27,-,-,CASSRPSRGYNEQFF,TGTGCCAGCAGCCGTCCGAGCCGGGGTTACAATGAGCAGTTCTTC
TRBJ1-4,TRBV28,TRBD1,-,CASSSPRGQGSVKLFF,TGTGCCAGCAGTTCCCCCCGGGGACAGGGAAGTGTAAAACTGTTTTTT
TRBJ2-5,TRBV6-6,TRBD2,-,CASSTPGGGFGETQYF,TGTGCCAGCAGCACCCCAGGCGGGGGGTTCGGGGAGACCCAGTACTTC
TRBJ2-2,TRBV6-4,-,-,CASSTSGPTGELFF,TGTGCCAGCAGCACCAGCGGGCCCACCGGGGAGCTGTTTTTT
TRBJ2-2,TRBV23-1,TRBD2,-,CASTAQRGEDTGELFF,TGCGCCAGCACCGCCCAGCGGGGGGAGGACACCGGGGAGCTGTTTTTT
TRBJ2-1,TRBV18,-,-,CASSLSWGDYNEQFF,TGTGCCAGCTCCCTCAGCTGGGGGGACTACAATGAGCAGTTCTTC
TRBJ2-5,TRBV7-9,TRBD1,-,CASSLAQGALIQETQYF,TGTGCCAGCAGCTTAGCTCAGGGGGCTCTTATCCAAGAGACCCAGTACTTC
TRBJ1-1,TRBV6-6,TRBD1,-,CASTLAGGHTEAFF,TGTGCCAGCACCCTGGCAGGGGGCCACACTGAAGCTTTCTTT
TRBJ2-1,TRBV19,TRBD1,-,CASSISGQGLYNEQFF,TGTGCCAGTAGTATATCCGGACAGGGTTTATACAATGAGCAGTTCTTC
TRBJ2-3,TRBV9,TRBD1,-,CASTPAGDRRADTQYF,TGTGCCAGCACCCCCGCTGGGGACAGGCGGGCAGATACGCAGTATTTT
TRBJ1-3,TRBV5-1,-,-,CASSLGQDSGNTIYF,TGCGCCAGCAGCTTGGGGCAGGACTCTGGAAACACCATATATTTT
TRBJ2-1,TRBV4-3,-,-,CASSPTQGMYSYNEQFF,TGCGCCAGCAGCCCTACGCAGGGAATGTACTCCTACAATGAGCAGTTCTTC
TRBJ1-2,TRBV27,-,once,CASSRGGGVDGYTF,TGTGCCAGCAGTCGCGGCGGGGGGGTCGATGGCTACACCTTC
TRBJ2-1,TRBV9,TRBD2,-,CASSVSGNYNEQFF,TGTGCCAGCAGCGTTAGCGGGAACTACAATGAGCAGTTCTTC
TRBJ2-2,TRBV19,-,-,CASNNHGVGRDTGELFF,TGTGCCAGTAATAACCACGGGGTTGGGCGAGACACCGGGGAGCTGTTTTTT
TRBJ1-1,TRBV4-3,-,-,CASSQGYLNTEAFF,TGCGCCAGCAGCCAAGGGTACTTGAACACTGAAGCTTTCTTT
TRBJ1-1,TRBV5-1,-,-,CASSLGFQTEAFF,TGCGCCAGCAGCCTGGGTTTTCAGACTGAAGCTTTCTTT
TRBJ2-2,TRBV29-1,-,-,CSVRDTTTGELFF,TGCAGCGTTCGGGACACAACCACCGGGGAGCTGTTTTTT
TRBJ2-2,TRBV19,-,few,CASRVTSANTGELFF,TGTGCCAGTAGGGTGACATCCGCGAACACCGGGGAGCTGTTTTTT
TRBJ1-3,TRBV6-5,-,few,CASTPDRGNTIYF,TGTGCCAGCACGCCAGACAGGGGAAACACCATATATTTT
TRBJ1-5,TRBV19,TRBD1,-,CASSIGTGGNQPQHF,TGTGCCAGTAGTATAGGGACAGGGGGAAATCAGCCCCAGCATTTT